These T cell receptor beta chains were read from a single sample in a study of blood T cell repertoires in COVID-19. Here immunoSEQ multiplex PCR was the method, and the copy in TCRdb shows in-frame clones only, minus some. The sample carries about 140,000 clones, more than 65% recorded once. Sequencing was carried out using peripheral blood. The source is a man aged 55 to 69 with active or convalescent COVID-19. The CDR3 runs from the conserved cysteine through the conserved F or W. A D gene is named only where the DNA matches it firmly. Clone size appears in some rows only: once, few, many, or a class for an expanded clone.

J gene | D gene | V gene | CDR3 length | clone size | CDR3 DNA | CDR3 protein
TRBJ1-1 | NA | TRBV19 | 15 | NA | TGTGCCAGTAGACAATTCAGTGGGAGTAACACTGAAGCTTTCTTT | CASRQFSGSNTEAFF
TRBJ1-2 | NA | TRBV2 | 14 | NA | TGTGCCAGCAGCCTCGGTAGGGGAAACTATGGCTACACCTTC | CASSLGRGNYGYTF
TRBJ2-2 | NA | TRBV10-3 | 13 | NA | TGTGCCACAGACGGGGGAAACACCGGGGAGCTGTTTTTT | CATDGGNTGELFF
TRBJ1-2 | NA | TRBV5-6 | 17 | NA | TGTGCCAGCAGCTTGATGCGCCTAAACTCAGGGGCCTATGGCTACACCTTC | CASSLMRLNSGAYGYTF
TRBJ2-5 | NA | TRBV14 | 14 | NA | TGTGCCAGCAGCCAGACAAATCAGTGGGAGACCCAGTACTTC | CASSQTNQWETQYF
TRBJ1-5 | NA | TRBV6-4 | 15 | NA | TGTGCCAGCAGTGCAAACGGGAATAGCAATCAGCCCCAGCATTTT | CASSANGNSNQPQHF
TRBJ2-3 | NA | TRBV27 | 18 | NA | TGTGCCAGCAGTTTATTGTCTTTGGTGCGGGGCTCCACAGATACGCAGTATTTT | CASSLLSLVRGSTDTQYF
TRBJ2-3 | TRBD2 | TRBV4-3 | 17 | NA | TGCGCCAGCAGCCAAGTCGTTTTAGCGGGGGACACAGATACGCAGTATTTT | CASSQVVLAGDTDTQYF
TRBJ1-1 | NA | TRBV3-1/TRBV3-2 | 13 | NA | TGTGCCAGCAGCCAAAGCAGGGGCACTGAAGCTTTCTTT | CASSQSRGTEAFF
TRBJ2-5 | NA | TRBV7-8 | 14 | NA | TGTGCCAGCAGCTTAGGTAGCGCTGTAGAGACCCAGTACTTC | CASSLGSAVETQYF
TRBJ1-2 | TRBD1 | TRBV5-4 | 13 | NA | TGTGCCAGCAGCTTCGGGACAGGGGTTTTGTCCACCTTC | CASSFGTGVLSTF
TRBJ1-6 | NA | TRBV7-7 | 19 | few | TGTGCTAGCAGCCTAGGGATTACAGATCACAGCTCCTATAATTCACCCCTCCACTTT | CASSLGITDHSSYNSPLHF
TRBJ1-2 | TRBD1 | TRBV19 | 15 | NA | TGTGCCAGTAGTATAACGGGGACAGGGGACTATGGCTACACCTTC | CASSITGTGDYGYTF
TRBJ2-1 | TRBD2 | TRBV16 | 14 | NA | TGTGCCAGCAGCCGGACTAGCGGCTACAATGAGCAGTTCTTC | CASSRTSGYNEQFF